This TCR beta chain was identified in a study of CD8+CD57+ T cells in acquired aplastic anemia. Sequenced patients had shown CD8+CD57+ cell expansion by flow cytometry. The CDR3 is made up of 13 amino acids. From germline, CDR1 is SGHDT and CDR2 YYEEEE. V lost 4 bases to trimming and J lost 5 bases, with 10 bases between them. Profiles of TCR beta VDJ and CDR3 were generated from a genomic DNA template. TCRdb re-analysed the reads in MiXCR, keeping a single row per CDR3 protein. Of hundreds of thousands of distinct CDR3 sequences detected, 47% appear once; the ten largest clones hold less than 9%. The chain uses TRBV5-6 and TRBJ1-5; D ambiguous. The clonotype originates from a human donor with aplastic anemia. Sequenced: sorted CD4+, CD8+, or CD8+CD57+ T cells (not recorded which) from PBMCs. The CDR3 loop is CASSVSGDQPQHF. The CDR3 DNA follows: TGTGCCAGCAGCGTATCAGGAGATCAGCCCCAGCATTTT. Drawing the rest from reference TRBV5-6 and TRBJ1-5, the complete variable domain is DAGVTQSPTHLIKTRGQQVTLRCSPKSGHDTVSWYQQALGQGPQFIFQYYEEEERQRGNFPDRFSGHQFPNYSSELNVNALLLGDSALYLCASSVSGDQPQHFGDGTRLSIL.